Here is one T cell receptor beta chain with its context. The antigen is not known. This sample is part of a study of T cell responses to AZD1222 COVID-19 vaccine. Sequencing was performed with immunoSEQ multiplex PCR; in TCRdb, only in-frame clones are kept and a portion is missing. The profile shows approximately 160,000 clones, about 92% of them singletons. Germline CDR1 reads LNHDA; CDR2 reads SQIVND (reference sequence). Trimming removed 3 bases at V and 0 bases at J, with 21 bases between. CDR3 length equals 19 residues. Overall study findings and caveats: Close to half of spike-specific TCRs reportedly recognize unmutated variant regions.

The rearrangement links TRBV19 to TRBJ1-5, with TRBD1 as a possible D gene (6 bases). Here the sequenced sample was peripheral blood, taken on day 0 of AZD1222 vaccination. This TCR came from an adult in good health. This CDR3 is CASSIRGLGTRGSNQPQHF. In DNA, the CDR3 is TGTGCCAGTAGTATCCGTGGGCTGGGGACAAGGGGTAGCAATCAGCCCCAGCATTTT.